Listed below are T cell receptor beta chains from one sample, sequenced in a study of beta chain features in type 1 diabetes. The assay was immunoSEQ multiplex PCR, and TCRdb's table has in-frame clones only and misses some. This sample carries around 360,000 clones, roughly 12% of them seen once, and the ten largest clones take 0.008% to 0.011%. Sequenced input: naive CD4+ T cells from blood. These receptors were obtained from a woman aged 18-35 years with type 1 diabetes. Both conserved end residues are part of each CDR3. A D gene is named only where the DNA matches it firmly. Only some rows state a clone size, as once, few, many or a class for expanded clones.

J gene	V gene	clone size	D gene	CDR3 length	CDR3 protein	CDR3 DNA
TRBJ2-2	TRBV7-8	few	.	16	CASSLYEGVLTGELFF	TGTGCCAGCAGCTTATACGAGGGAGTTTTGACCGGGGAGCTGTTTTTT
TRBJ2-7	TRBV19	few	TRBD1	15	CASTIDGTGYYEQYF	TGTGCCAGTACCATCGACGGGACAGGGTATTACGAGCAGTACTTC
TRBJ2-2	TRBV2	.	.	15	CASREGGALAGELFF	TGTGCCAGCAGGGAGGGGGGGGCGCTGGCCGGGGAGCTGTTTTTT
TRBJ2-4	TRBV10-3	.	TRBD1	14	CAISGGQGLGIQYF	TGTGCCATCAGTGGGGGACAGGGTCTCGGAATTCAGTACTTC
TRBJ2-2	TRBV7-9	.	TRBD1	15	CASSHRDRAAGELFF	TGTGCCAGCAGCCACCGGGACAGGGCTGCCGGGGAGCTGTTTTTT
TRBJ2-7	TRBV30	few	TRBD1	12	CAWRSTGSGPYF	TGTGCCTGGAGATCGACAGGGTCTGGTCCGTACTTC
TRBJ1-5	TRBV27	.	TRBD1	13	CASSGQENQPQHF	TGTGCCAGCAGCGGACAGGAGAATCAGCCCCAGCATTTT
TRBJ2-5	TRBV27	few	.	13	CASSPGVWETQYF	TGTGCCAGCAGCCCCGGGGTTTGGGAGACCCAGTACTTC
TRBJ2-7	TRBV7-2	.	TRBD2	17	CASSLPILAGVPGEQYF	TGTGCCAGCAGCCTACCAATACTAGCGGGAGTTCCGGGGGAGCAGTACTTC
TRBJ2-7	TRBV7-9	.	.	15	CASSLRVQGRIQQYF	TGTGCCAGCAGCTTAAGGGTCCAGGGGCGGATTCAGCAGTACTTC
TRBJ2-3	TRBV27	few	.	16	CASSYIAVRGTDTQYF	TGTGCCAGCAGTTATATAGCGGTCCGGGGCACAGATACGCAGTATTTT
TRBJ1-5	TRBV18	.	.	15	CASSPNPQGKQPQHF	TGTGCCAGCTCACCAAATCCACAGGGTAAACAGCCCCAGCATTTT
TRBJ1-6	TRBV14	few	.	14	CASSQGAGNSPLHF	TGTGCCAGCAGCCAAGGGGCAGGGAATTCACCCCTCCACTTT
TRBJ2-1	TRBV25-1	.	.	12	CASSTSWDEQFF	TGTGCCAGCAGCACTAGCTGGGATGAGCAGTTCTTC
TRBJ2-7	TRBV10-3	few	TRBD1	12	CAIRGQGSEQYF	TGTGCCATCAGAGGACAGGGCTCCGAGCAGTACTTC
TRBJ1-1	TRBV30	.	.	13	CAWASSWRTEAFF	TGTGCCTGGGCCTCATCGTGGAGGACTGAAGCTTTCTTT
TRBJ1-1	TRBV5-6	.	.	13	CASRGQPNTEAFF	TGTGCCAGCAGGGGACAACCGAACACTGAAGCTTTCTTT
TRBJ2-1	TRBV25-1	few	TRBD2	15	CASSDARTSLNEQFF	TGTGCCAGCAGTGACGCCAGGACTAGCCTGAATGAGCAGTTCTTC
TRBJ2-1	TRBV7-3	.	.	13	CASSPQDWAEQFF	TGTGCCAGCAGCCCCCAGGACTGGGCTGAGCAGTTCTTC
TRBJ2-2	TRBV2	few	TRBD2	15	CASSTTSGPTGELFF	TGTGCCAGCAGTACTACTAGCGGCCCCACCGGGGAGCTGTTTTTT
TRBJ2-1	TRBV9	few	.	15	CASSPLGDSYNEQFF	TGTGCCAGCAGCCCCCTCGGGGACTCCTACAATGAGCAGTTCTTC
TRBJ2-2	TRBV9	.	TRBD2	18	CASSVVSWTSGGTGELFF	TGTGCCAGCAGCGTAGTCTCGTGGACTAGCGGGGGCACCGGGGAGCTGTTTTTT
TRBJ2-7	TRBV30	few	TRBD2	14	CAWSGLAGVYEQYF	TGTGCCTGGAGTGGGTTAGCGGGAGTTTACGAGCAGTACTTC
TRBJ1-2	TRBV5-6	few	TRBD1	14	CASTSTGDNYGYTF	TGTGCCAGCACCTCGACAGGGGACAACTATGGCTACACCTTC
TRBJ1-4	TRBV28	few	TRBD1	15	CASSTAGTDNEKLFF	TGTGCCAGCAGTACCGCCGGGACAGATAATGAAAAACTGTTTTTT
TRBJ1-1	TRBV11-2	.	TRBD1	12	CASSSGQGRAFF	TGTGCCAGCAGCTCGGGACAGGGTCGGGCTTTCTTT
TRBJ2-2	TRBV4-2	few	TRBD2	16	CASSPRERDNTGELFF	TGTGCCAGCAGCCCACGAGAGCGGGACAACACCGGGGAGCTGTTTTTT
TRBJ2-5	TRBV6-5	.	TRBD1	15	CASSPQGELWETQYF	TGTGCCAGCAGTCCACAGGGGGAGTTGTGGGAGACCCAGTACTTC
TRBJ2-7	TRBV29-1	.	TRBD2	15	CSVAAAGGPRYEQYF	TGCAGCGTTGCAGCGGCGGGGGGGCCGAGATACGAGCAGTACTTC
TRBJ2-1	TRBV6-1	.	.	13	CASSDPQRNEQFF	TGTGCCAGCAGTGACCCTCAGCGCAATGAGCAGTTCTTC
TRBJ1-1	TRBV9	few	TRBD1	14	CASSAAQTGDYAFF	TGTGCCAGCAGTGCAGCCCAGACAGGGGATTATGCTTTCTTT
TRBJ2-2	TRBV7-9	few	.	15	CASSPSAINTGELFF	TGTGCCAGCAGCCCTAGCGCGATTAACACCGGGGAGCTGTTTTTT
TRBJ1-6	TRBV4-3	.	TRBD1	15	CASSRVTGGYSPLHF	TGCGCCAGCAGCCGCGTGACAGGGGGGTATTCACCCCTCCACTTT
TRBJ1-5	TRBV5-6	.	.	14	CASSSYRGNQPQHF	TGTGCCAGCAGCTCCTACAGGGGCAATCAGCCCCAGCATTTT
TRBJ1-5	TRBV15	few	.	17	CATSSLQGKVGNQPQHF	TGTGCCACCAGCAGCCTTCAGGGGAAAGTCGGCAATCAGCCCCAGCATTTT
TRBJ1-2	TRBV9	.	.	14	CASSVEPTNYGYTF	TGTGCCAGCAGCGTAGAGCCAACTAACTATGGCTACACCTTC
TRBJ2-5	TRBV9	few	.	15	CASSSSRGGIETQYF	TGTGCCAGCAGCTCCTCCCGAGGAGGAATAGAGACCCAGTACTTC
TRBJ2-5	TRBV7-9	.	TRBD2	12	CAVSGEQETQYF	TGTGCCGTCAGCGGGGAGCAAGAGACCCAGTACTTC
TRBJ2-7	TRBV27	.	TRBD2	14	CATLRTSDSYEQYF	TGTGCCACCCTTCGCACTAGCGATTCCTACGAGCAGTACTTC
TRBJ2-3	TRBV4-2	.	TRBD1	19	CASSPEHRGHNPHTDTQYF	TGTGCCAGCAGCCCAGAACACAGGGGCCATAATCCCCACACAGATACGCAGTATTTT
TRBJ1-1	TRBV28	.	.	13	CAISDSLNTEAFF	TGTGCCATTTCGGACAGTTTGAACACTGAAGCTTTCTTT
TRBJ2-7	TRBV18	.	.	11	CASSPNNEQYF	TGTGCCAGCTCACCAAACAACGAGCAGTACTTC
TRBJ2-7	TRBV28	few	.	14	CASSFAGISYEQYF	TGTGCCAGCAGTTTTGCAGGGATCTCCTACGAGCAGTACTTC
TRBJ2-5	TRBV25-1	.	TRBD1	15	CASSVDTGGGKTQYF	TGTGCCAGCAGTGTCGACACAGGGGGCGGGAAGACCCAGTACTTC
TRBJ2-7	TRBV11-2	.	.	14	CASSFQRSRSEQYF	TGTGCCAGCAGCTTTCAACGGTCTCGGAGCGAGCAGTACTTC
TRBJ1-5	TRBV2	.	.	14	CASSAALVNQPQHF	TGTGCCAGCAGTGCAGCCCTCGTAAATCAGCCCCAGCATTTT
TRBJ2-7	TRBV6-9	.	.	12	CAPPLRHHEQYF	TGTGCCCCCCCGCTGAGACACCACGAGCAGTACTTC
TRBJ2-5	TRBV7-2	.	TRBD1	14	CASSSGGLRETQYF	TGTGCCAGCAGCTCAGGGGGCTTGAGGGAGACCCAGTACTTC
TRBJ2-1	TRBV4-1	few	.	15	CASSHSGTRLNEQFF	TGCGCCAGCAGCCACTCCGGGACAAGGCTCAATGAGCAGTTCTTC
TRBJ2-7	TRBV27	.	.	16	CASSFGGLGASYEQYF	TGTGCCAGCAGTTTCGGCGGATTAGGAGCATCCTACGAGCAGTACTTC
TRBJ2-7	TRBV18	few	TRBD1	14	CASSPLTGTYEQYF	TGTGCCAGCTCACCACTGACAGGGACCTACGAGCAGTACTTC
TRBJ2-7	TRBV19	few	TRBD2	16	CASSKTGTSGKYEQYF	TGTGCCAGTAGTAAAACCGGGACTAGCGGGAAATACGAGCAGTACTTC
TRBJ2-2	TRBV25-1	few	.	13	CASSEQGPGELFF	TGTGCCAGCAGCGAACAGGGTCCCGGGGAGCTGTTTTTT
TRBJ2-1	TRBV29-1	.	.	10	CSAHFNEQFF	TGCAGCGCCCATTTCAATGAGCAGTTCTTC
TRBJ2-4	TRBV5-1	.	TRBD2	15	CASSAGGATKNIQYF	TGCGCCAGCAGTGCCGGGGGGGCAACCAAAAACATTCAGTACTTC
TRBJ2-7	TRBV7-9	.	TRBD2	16	CASSPYSSGGAYEQYF	TGTGCCAGCAGCCCCTACTCTAGCGGAGGGGCATACGAGCAGTACTTC
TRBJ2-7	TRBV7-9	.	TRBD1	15	CASSGSSRGSYEQYF	TGTGCCAGCAGCGGGAGCAGCAGGGGGTCCTACGAGCAGTACTTC
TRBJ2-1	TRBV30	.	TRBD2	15	CAWSSGGRSSDEQFF	TGTGCCTGGAGTTCCGGCGGGAGATCTTCGGATGAGCAGTTCTTC
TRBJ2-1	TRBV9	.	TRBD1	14	CASSDGQGAYEQFF	TGTGCCAGCAGCGACGGACAGGGGGCTTATGAGCAGTTCTTC